Sequencing of this T cell receptor beta chain was carried out in a study of T cells in Graves' hyperthyroidism and ophthalmopathy. The PBMCs were sourced from fresh peripheral blood (about 10 ml). In its sample, this clonotype was seen once. RNA transcripts served as the template for amplifying TCR beta CDR3 regions. In the first-round RT-PCR of the TCR CDR3, the HTBI primer set was used. TCRdb passed the multiplex PCR reads through MiXCR, listing each CDR3 protein once. The data show about 570,000 distinct CDR3 sequences, 11% to 15% seen once. V lost 9 bases to trimming and J lost 5 bases, with 20 bases between them. CDR1 is MRHNA and CDR2 is SNTAGT in the germline V gene. This CDR3 spans 15 amino acids.

Source material: blood. V and J are TRBV6-4 and TRBJ2-4; no clear D. The TCR sequence derives from a woman aged 40-49 years with Graves' hyperthyroidism. CDR3 protein: CARTFPWEEENIQYF. The CDR3 DNA sequence: TGTGCCAGGACCTTCCCGTGGGAAGAGGAAAACATTCAGTACTTC.